Shown below are 20 T cell receptor beta chains from a single sample sequenced in a study of CD8 T cells in Susac syndrome. The authors reverse transcribed roughly 0.5 to 1 ug RNA with random hexamers. TCRdb called the immunoSEQ multiplex PCR reads again in MiXCR, with one record for every CDR3 protein. The data contain more than 130,000 distinct CDR3 sequences, approximately 95% of them seen just once; the ten biggest clones take up roughly 0.27%. Sequencing input: CD8+ T cells from PBMCs. The source is a human donor in good health.

The chain employs TRBV27 and TRBJ1-2, with unresolved D. Germline lookup yields CDR1 MNHEY and CDR2 SMNVEV (reference sequence). V lost 10 bases, J lost 2 bases, and 20 bases lay in between. This CDR3 is 15 amino acids long. DNA of the CDR3: TGTGCCACCTTAGCGGTAGGAGGGAGCAACTATGGCTACACCTTC. Translated, it gives CATLAVGGSNYGYTF.

CDR3 nucleotide sequence: TGTGCCAGCAGCTCGGGACTAGCGGGAGATTCCTACGAGCAGTACTTC. It translates to CASSSGLAGDSYEQYF. The gene calls are TRBV9 and TRBJ2-7, with 14 bases fitting TRBD2. This CDR3 has 16 residues. Germline V CDR1 and CDR2: SGDLS, YYNGEE. V gave up 4 bases and J gave up 1 base; unmatched junction bases: 4.

The V gene is TRBV27, the J gene TRBJ1-5; D remains unclear. V was cut by 4 bases and J by 12 bases, with 13 bases left in between. The CDR3 contains 12 residues. Germline V gene lookup returns CDR1 MNHEY and CDR2 SMNVEV (reference sequence). CDR3 loop: CASSSNLMVQHF. The CDR3 DNA sequence: TGTGCCAGCAGTTCAAACCTAATGGTCCAGCATTTT.

The rearrangement joins TRBV3-1 to TRBJ2-5, with TRBD2 identical over 9 bases. V dropped 3 bases and J dropped 3; count of bases not matched to a gene: 14. The CDR3 is 18 residues long. The germline V gene encodes CDR1 LGHDT and CDR2 YNNKEL (reference sequence). For the CDR3, the DNA is TGTGCCAGCAGCCAGTCCGGGGTTGTAGCGGGAGTAGAAGAGACCCAGTACTTC. The encoded protein is CASSQSGVVAGVEETQYF.

The chain joins TRBV20-1 to TRBJ2-3, with TRBD2 matching over 8 bases. With V trimmed by 0 bases and J by 5 bases, 4 bases remained unmatched. The CDR3 sequence is 14 residues long. Per germline, CDR1 DFQATT and CDR2 SNEGSKA (reference sequence). CDR3 in DNA: TGCAGTGCTAGAGATGTGGCGGGAGGAGATACGCAGTATTTT. Protein: CSARDVAGGDTQYF.

The gene calls are TRBV12-3 or TRBV12-4 and TRBJ2-7; the D is unclear. The CDR3 is 14 residues long. V lost 4 bases to trimming and J lost 6 bases, with 16 bases between them. The CDR3 bases are TGTGCCAGCAGTTCCGCTGTGGTGGGCTCCGAGCAGTACTTC. The encoded protein is CASSSAVVGSEQYF.

DNA of the CDR3: TGTGCCAGCAGCCCGGACCCCGATACGCAGTATTTT. This encodes CASSPDPDTQYF. J is TRBJ2-3 and V is TRBV9; D is undetermined. Germline V gives CDR1 SGDLS, CDR2 YYNGEE. CDR3 length: 12 residues. Trimming removed 4 bases at V and 6 bases at J, with 9 bases between.

This sequence joins TRBV13 and TRBJ2-7; tentatively, D is TRBD2 (6 bases). This CDR3 is built from 15 residues. Trimming took off 5 bases at V and 0 bases at J, with 14 bases between the two ends. The germline gives CDR1 PRHDT, CDR2 FYEKMQ (reference sequence). The CDR3 loop is CASSPRDGSSYEQYF. CDR3 DNA sequence: TGTGCCAGCAGCCCACGGGACGGGAGCTCCTACGAGCAGTACTTC.

The chain recombines TRBV23-1 with TRBJ2-7; 8 positions agree with TRBD1. TRBV23-1 is assigned to the ORF class and has an uncertain function. Losses at the gene ends were 3 bases for V and 7 bases for J; bases not matched to a gene: 20. This CDR3 spans 18 amino acids. This chain's CDR3 is CASSQPGQAGRTQEEQYF. The CDR3 region has the DNA TGCGCCAGCAGTCAGCCGGGACAGGCAGGGCGAACCCAAGAAGAGCAGTACTTC.

The chain is built from TRBV29-1 and TRBJ1-3; D gene ambiguous. Trimming removed 7 bases at V and 2 bases at J, with 6 bases between. From germline, CDR1 is SQVTM and CDR2 ANQGSEA. The CDR3 is made up of 11 amino acids. The CDR3 is CSALTGNTIYF. The DNA for the CDR3 is TGCAGCGCTCTGACTGGAAACACCATATATTTT.

The genes are TRBV7-2 and TRBJ2-7, with D unclear. The CDR3 runs 15 residues. Germline loops: CDR1 SGHTA, CDR2 FQGNSA. The V end was cut by 4 bases, the J end by 1 base, with 14 bases between. Here the CDR3 DNA reads TGTGCCAGCAGCTCTGTCGGGTTGCAGTCCTACGAGCAGTACTTC. It specifies CASSSVGLQSYEQYF.

CDR3 sequence reads: CASSRGVGNTEAFF. CDR3 nucleotide sequence: TGTGCCAGCAGTCGGGGGGTCGGGAACACTGAAGCTTTCTTT. The chain employs TRBV27 and TRBJ1-1; a weak D match, TRBD1 (5 bases). Germline assignment: CDR1 MNHEY and CDR2 SMNVEV (reference sequence). Between the trimmed V and J ends, which lost 5 bases and 1 base, there was a span of 11 bases. CDR3 length: 14 amino acids.

The chain links TRBV6-2 or TRBV6-3 to TRBJ2-7, with D possibly TRBD2 on 5 matching bases. V lost 4 bases, J lost 4 bases, and 11 bases lay in between. This CDR3 contains 13 residues. Looked up from germline, CDR1 is MNHEY and CDR2 is SVGEGT. The CDR3 nucleotides read TGTGCCAGCAGTTCCCTCAGGAGGTACGAGCAGTACTTC. Translation gives CASSSLRRYEQYF.

This clonotype came up a few times. This chain connects TRBV12-3 or TRBV12-4 to TRBJ1-2; D unclear. This CDR3 is 12 amino acids long. V shed 5 bases and J shed 7 bases, with 11 bases lying between them. The CDR3, as DNA: TGTGCCAGCAGTCGGTCCCCTGGTGGCTACACCTTC. Its protein is CASSRSPGGYTF.

This chain joins TRBV9 and TRBJ2-1, with TRBD2 matching 10 bases. CDR1 SGDLS and CDR2 YYNGEE come from the germline V gene. There are 15 residues in the CDR3. J lost 8 bases, V lost 3 bases, and 8 bases had no gene match. The CDR3 is CASSATGTSVDEQFF. The CDR3 DNA follows: TGTGCCAGCAGCGCCACCGGGACTAGCGTCGATGAGCAGTTCTTC.

The J gene is TRBJ2-1, the V gene TRBV9; 11 bases match TRBD2. The CDR3 loop spans 20 amino acids. The V gene's germline CDR1 is SGDLS and CDR2 YYNGEE. After removal of 3 bases from V and 7 bases from J, the junction contained 21 bases not matched to a gene. CDR3 in amino acids: CASSDQFGQKTSGVVNEQFF. The CDR3 bases are TGTGCCAGCAGCGACCAGTTCGGACAGAAGACTAGCGGGGTGGTGAATGAGCAGTTCTTC.

The gene calls are TRBV30 and TRBJ2-7, with D perhaps matching TRBD2 (5 bases). The V end lost 0 bases, the J end lost 3 bases, and 12 bases lay between the germline ends. The CDR3 extends over 14 amino acids. CDR1 GTSNPN and CDR2 SVGIG come from the germline V gene (reference sequence). The CDR3 nucleotides are TGTGCCTGGAGTGTACCCCGGGATTACTACGAGCAGTACTTC. Amino acids: CAWSVPRDYYEQYF.

This clonotype was picked up one time. The chain uses TRBV6-2 or TRBV6-3 and TRBJ2-7; D remains unclear. Germline CDR1 and CDR2: MNHEY and SVGEGT. The CDR3 has 12 amino acids. With 5 bases removed from V and 0 bases from J, the gap between germline ends came to 5 bases. CDR3 DNA: TGTGCCAGCAGTACCGACTCCTACGAGCAGTACTTC. Amino acid sequence: CASSTDSYEQYF.

The chain recombines TRBV29-1 with TRBJ2-5; D is uncertain. Germline CDR1 and CDR2: SQVTM and ANQGSEA. This CDR3 is built from 14 residues. The ends were cut back, 1 base at V and 0 bases at J, with 9 bases in the middle. DNA of the CDR3: TGCAGCGTTGAAGGTTTCTGGAACCAAGAGACCCAGTACTTC. The encoded protein is CSVEGFWNQETQYF.

V and J are TRBV6-5 and TRBJ2-3, with D possibly TRBD1 on 5 matching bases. Trimming cost V 4 bases and J 3 bases, with 11 bases left between them. The V gene's germline CDR1 is MNHEY and CDR2 SVGAGI. The CDR3 runs 14 residues. The CDR3 nucleotides are TGTGCCAGCAGTTTTTCGACAGCGACAGATACGCAGTATTTT. Encoded protein: CASSFSTATDTQYF.